The 17 T cell receptor beta chains below were found in one sample sequenced in a study of T-cell reconstitution after alpha-beta-depleted transplantation in children. Unique molecular identifiers featured in how the TCRbeta library was prepared. TCRdb reprocessed the PCR reads with MiXCR, giving one entry per CDR3 protein. This table holds about 500,000 distinct CDR3 sequences, over 25% found once. The source was PBMCs from the stem cell graft donor, collected from the stem cell graft. Receptors originate from a human donor who donated a stem cell graft to a child with aplastic anemia.

The chain joins TRBV7-2 to TRBJ2-1; possible D gene TRBD1, 6 bases. This CDR3 has 14 amino acids. Between the trimmed V and J ends, which lost 2 bases and 10 bases, there was a span of 15 bases. Germline V lookup: CDR1 SGHTA, CDR2 FQGNSA. CDR3 DNA: TGTGCCAGCAGCTTAAAAGAGGCCACAGGGGAGCAGTTCTTC. Residues: CASSLKEATGEQFF.

J is TRBJ1-1 and V is TRBV5-5, with a possible D match to TRBD1 (5 bases). CDR1 is SGHKS and CDR2 is YYEKEE in the germline V gene (reference sequence). Trimming shortened V by 2 bases and J by 1 base, and 6 bases separated the two germline ends. The CDR3 has 13 amino acids. The CDR3 loop reads CASSFGTNTEAFF. The DNA for the CDR3 is TGTGCCAGCAGCTTTGGGACGAACACTGAAGCTTTCTTT.

CDR3 in DNA: TGTGCCAGCAGGCCTCCGGTGACAAGTATGGGTAAGCAGTTCTTC. Protein product: CASRPPVTSMGKQFF. This chain uses TRBV11-3 with TRBJ2-1, with D unclear. Trimming took 6 bases from V and 11 from J, leaving 23 bases between them. CDR3 length equals 15 residues. Germline values: CDR1 SGHNT, CDR2 YENEEA.

A few counts support this clonotype. The chain joins TRBV12-3 or TRBV12-4 to TRBJ2-3, with D possibly TRBD2 on 6 matching bases. With 3 bases removed from V and 6 bases from J, the gap between germline ends came to 16 bases. The CDR3 has 15 residues. The CDR3 protein is CASSFRDSRVDTQYF. The CDR3 DNA reads as TGTGCCAGCAGTTTCCGGGACTCCCGAGTGGATACGCAGTATTTT.

V usage is TRBV12-3 or TRBV12-4 and J usage is TRBJ2-4, with 7 bases aligning to TRBD2. CDR3 size: 16 residues. Trimming at V came to 2 bases and at J to 2 bases, leaving 6 bases not matched to a gene. Here the CDR3 DNA reads TGTGCCAGCAGTTTATCGACTAGCTACTCCAAAAACATTCAGTACTTC. It encodes CASSLSTSYSKNIQYF.

CDR3 sequence (DNA): TGTGCCAGCAGCCCCAGTTCCTGGGCCAACGTCCTGACTTTC. Amino acids: CASSPSSWANVLTF. This chain links TRBV7-2 with TRBJ2-6; no clear D. The V and J ends lost 5 bases and 5 bases respectively, with 10 bases between them. The CDR3 loop spans 14 amino acids. Germline CDR1 SGHTA, CDR2 FQGNSA.

This clonotype was counted between two and nine times. Mismatch with germline at one junction end may stem from a read error. This chain links TRBV3-1 with TRBJ1-4, with no clear D. Per germline, CDR1 LGHDT and CDR2 YNNKEL (reference sequence). The CDR3 contains 15 residues. The CDR3 reads CASSQDRRLNEKLFF. CDR3 bases: TGTGCCAGCAGTCAAGACCGTCGGCTTAATGAAAAACTGTTTTTT. Full variable domain (remainder filled in from reference TRBV3-1 and TRBJ1-4): DTAVSQTPKYLVTQMGNDKSIKCEQNLGHDTMYWYKQDSKKFLKIMFSYNNKELIINETVPNRFSPKSPDKAHLNLHINSLELGDSAVYFCASSQDRRLNEKLFFGSGTQLSVL.

This clonotype was observed a handful of times. The chain couples TRBV10-3 to TRBJ1-2; tentative D call: TRBD1 (6 bases). This CDR3 has 14 amino acids. Germline V gene data show CDR1 as ENHRY and CDR2 as SYGVKD. Deletions cut 0 bases from V and 7 bases from J, with 12 bases between. CDR3 residues: CAISESSGVGGYTF. The CDR3 nucleotides are TGTGCCATCAGTGAGTCATCAGGGGTCGGTGGCTACACCTTC.

This clonotype was counted a single time. The chain couples TRBV7-6 to TRBJ2-1; 11 bases fit TRBD2. V gave up 3 bases and J gave up 9 bases; unmatched junction bases: 7. Germline CDR1 reads SGHVS; CDR2 reads FNYEAQ. The CDR3 contains 15 residues. This chain's CDR3 is CASSFPGTSGPEQFF. The CDR3 DNA follows: TGTGCCAGCAGCTTTCCCGGGACTAGCGGACCTGAGCAGTTCTTC.

The J gene is TRBJ2-7, the V gene TRBV6-5; no reliable D call. Germline V gene sequence: CDR1 MNHEY, CDR2 SVGAGI. V lost 2 bases and J 3 bases, leaving 11 bases between the germline ends. The CDR3 runs to 14 residues. The CDR3 coding sequence is TGTGCCAGCAGTTACCGAAAACCAGACTACGAGCAGTACTTC. Protein sequence: CASSYRKPDYEQYF.

The chain has TRBV15 and TRBJ2-1, with D tentatively TRBD1 (5 bases). The CDR3 covers 15 residues. Germline values: CDR1 LNHNV, CDR2 YYDKDF (reference sequence). Trimming cost V 0 bases and J 7 bases, with 13 bases left between them. CDR3 sequence: CATSRDLAGWNEQFF. The CDR3 DNA reads TGTGCCACCAGCAGAGATCTGGCAGGGTGGAATGAGCAGTTCTTC.

This clonotype appeared a few times. The chain's CDR3 is CASRGGGDTQYF. CDR3 DNA sequence: TGTGCCAGCAGGGGCGGGGGAGATACGCAGTATTTT. The V call is TRBV7-2, the J call TRBJ2-3, with 7 bases matching TRBD2. V gave up 6 bases and J gave up 5 bases; unmatched junction bases: 2. This CDR3 contains 12 residues. CDR1 and CDR2 from the germline V gene are SGHTA and FQGNSA.

This clonotype was seen a few times. This chain links TRBV20-1 with TRBJ1-1; no definite D call. The CDR3 spans 12 residues. The V gene's germline CDR1 is DFQATT and CDR2 SNEGSKA (reference sequence). V lost 3 bases and J 0 bases, leaving 5 bases between the germline ends. DNA of the CDR3: TGCAGTGCTAGCCTGCTGAACACTGAAGCTTTCTTT. Translated, it gives CSASLLNTEAFF.

This clonotype was found a few times. An end of the junction differs from the germline gene, which may be a read error. The rearrangement joins TRBV4-2 to TRBJ2-7, with D possibly TRBD2 on 6 matching bases. The V gene's germline CDR1 is LGHNA and CDR2 YNFKEQ. The CDR3 runs to 17 residues. CDR3 DNA sequence: TGTGCCAGCACCCAAGAACTCGGGACTTCTAGCTCCTACGAGCAGTACTTC. It encodes CASTQELGTSSSYEQYF.

V is TRBV6-5 and J is TRBJ2-2; 8 bases are a match to TRBD1. V was pared by 4 bases and J by 4 bases, with 2 bases of the junction left unmatched. CDR1 and CDR2 from the germline V gene are MNHEY and SVGAGI. The CDR3 is 14 residues long. The CDR3 DNA sequence: TGTGCCAGCAGTTGGACAGGGTCCACCGGGGAGCTGTTTTTT. It translates to CASSWTGSTGELFF.

The rearrangement links TRBV5-4 to TRBJ2-3; D is undetermined. Germline V gene lookup returns CDR1 SGHNT and CDR2 YYREEE (reference sequence). Trimming cost V 4 bases and J 2 bases, with 20 bases left between them. The CDR3 sequence is 17 residues long. DNA of the CDR3: TGTGCCAGCAGCCGGGCCGTGCCAGCGAGGACCACAGATACGCAGTATTTT. Its protein is CASSRAVPARTTDTQYF.

Concerning this clonotype itself: A much larger clone lies one base from this, so it may be a read error. V and J are TRBV29-1 and TRBJ1-1; unclear D gene. Per the germline V gene, CDR1 is SQVTM and CDR2 is ANQGSEA. Trimming took 3 bases from V and 4 from J, leaving 6 bases between them. The CDR3 spans 11 residues. CDR3 nucleotide sequence: TGCAGCGTTGAGAGGACCACTGAAGCTTTCTTT. It encodes CSVERTTEAFF.